The 27 T cell receptor beta chains presented below share a single source sample, sequenced in a study of blood T cell repertoires in COVID-19. Measured with immunoSEQ multiplex PCR; TCRdb has only the in-frame clones, and not every one. This repertoire shows 310,000 or so clones, about 82% found once; its top ten account for under 2%. The specimen was peripheral blood. Source of these receptors: a woman aged 45-59 years with acute or convalescent COVID-19.

The table lists this clone with a few counts. The chain employs TRBV7-9 and TRBJ2-7; TRBD1 matches at 9 bases. The CDR3 sequence is 15 residues long. Germline CDR1 SEHNR, CDR2 FQNEAQ (reference sequence). V trimming: 3 bases; J trimming: 6 bases; junction bases outside the gene matches: 9. The CDR3 reads CASSFRRDRVGEQYF. CDR3 in DNA: TGTGCCAGCAGCTTCCGCCGGGACAGGGTTGGCGAGCAGTACTTC.

The chain uses TRBV5-5 and TRBJ2-7, with D perhaps matching TRBD1 (6 bases). Germline CDR1 and CDR2: SGHKS and YYEKEE (reference sequence). This CDR3 contains 13 residues. V shed 4 bases and J shed 2 bases, with 10 bases lying between them. CDR3 sequence: CASSTHRAYEQYF. CDR3 nucleotides: TGTGCCAGCAGCACCCACAGGGCCTACGAGCAGTACTTC.

The CDR3 DNA reads TGCAGCGTTGCCGGGACAGGCACACGTGAAGCTTTCTTT. Amino acids: CSVAGTGTREAFF. V gene TRBV29-1 combines with J gene TRBJ1-1, with 8 nucleotides matching TRBD1. Germline values: CDR1 SQVTM, CDR2 ANQGSEA. The CDR3 has 13 amino acids. V gave up 4 bases and J gave up 7 bases; unmatched junction bases: 8.

The chain has TRBV6-5 and TRBJ1-1, with 8 bases aligning to TRBD1. V gave up 5 bases and J gave up 11 bases; unmatched junction bases: 10. This CDR3 is 13 amino acids long. Germline CDR1 reads MNHEY; CDR2 reads SVGAGI. The CDR3 reads CASSPRTGRAAFF. The DNA of the CDR3 is TGTGCCAGCAGTCCGAGGACAGGGCGAGCGGCTTTCTTT.

The CDR3 loop reads CASSQDGQGAAPSDEQYF. In DNA form, the CDR3 reads TGTGCCAGCAGCCAAGATGGGCAGGGCGCTGCACCTTCGGACGAGCAGTACTTC. The gene calls are TRBV4-2 and TRBJ2-7; weak D call: TRBD1 (5 bases). Germline CDR1 and CDR2: LGHNA and YNFKEQ. CDR3 length: 18 residues. V shed 0 bases and J shed 5 bases, with 23 bases lying between them.

The chain carries TRBV5-1 and TRBJ1-2; 7 positions match TRBD1. The CDR3 loop spans 14 amino acids. V shed 1 base, J shed 3 bases, and the junction held 3 bases outside the gene matches. The germline V gene has CDR1 SGHRS and CDR2 YFSETQ. The CDR3 reads CASSLFGTDYGYTF. CDR3 DNA: TGCGCCAGCAGCTTGTTCGGGACAGACTATGGCTACACCTTC.

This sequence joins TRBV18 and TRBJ2-7; the match to TRBD2 covers 7 bases. The germline CDR1 and CDR2 sequences are KGHSH and LQKENI. Germline trimming cut 2 bases from V and 1 base from J; bases unmatched to any gene: 5. CDR3 length: 15 amino acids. The CDR3 nucleotides read TGTGCCAGCTCACCAGGGAGGGTAGGTTCCTACGAGCAGTACTTC. Protein: CASSPGRVGSYEQYF.

The V gene is TRBV20-1, the J gene TRBJ2-7; 8 bases line up with TRBD2. This CDR3 is built from 15 residues. Trimming at V came to 3 bases and at J to 3 bases, leaving 10 bases not matched to a gene. Germline-derived CDR1 and CDR2 are DFQATT and SNEGSKA (reference sequence). The CDR3 sequence: CSASGLAPGHYEQYF. In nucleotides, the CDR3 is TGCAGTGCTAGTGGACTAGCCCCCGGCCACTACGAGCAGTACTTC.

This clone was recorded only once. V is TRBV23-1 and J is TRBJ1-5; TRBD1 matches at 10 bases. TRBV23-1 has ORF status, its function being uncertain. The CDR3 is 19 amino acids. The V and J ends lost 4 bases and 0 bases, in that order; junction bases with no gene match: 12. The DNA of the CDR3 is TGCGCCAGCAGTCTGGGACAGGGGCGAGAAAATTATAGCAATCAGCCCCAGCATTTT. As protein: CASSLGQGRENYSNQPQHF.

This clone was observed a handful of times. V gene TRBV5-5 combines with J gene TRBJ1-4, with a possible D match to TRBD1 (5 bases). The CDR3 loop spans 13 amino acids. V lost 4 bases and J lost 6, with 10 bases in between. Germline values: CDR1 SGHKS, CDR2 YYEKEE (reference sequence). CDR3 nucleotide sequence: TGTGCCAGCAGCCTAGACAGTTATGAAAAACTGTTTTTT. Protein: CASSLDSYEKLFF.

The gene calls are TRBV28 and TRBJ2-7, with TRBD2 matching 7 bases. V gave up 1 base and J gave up 5 bases; unmatched junction bases: 8. Germline loops: CDR1 MDHEN, CDR2 SYDVKM. CDR3 length: 15 amino acids. The CDR3 is CASSLSVGGLDEQYF. The CDR3 coding sequence is TGTGCCAGCAGTTTATCCGTGGGAGGGCTCGACGAGCAGTACTTC.

The rearrangement joins TRBV2 to TRBJ2-3, with D possibly TRBD2 on 7 matching bases. Between the trimmed V and J ends, which lost 6 bases and 4 bases, there was a span of 20 bases. Looked up from germline, CDR1 is SNHLY and CDR2 is FYNNEI. The CDR3 spans 16 residues. This CDR3 reads CASRTAIQGGADTQYF. Written as DNA, the CDR3 is TGTGCCAGCAGAACCGCCATACAGGGAGGGGCAGATACGCAGTATTTT.

The V call is TRBV28, the J call TRBJ1-6; 7 positions agree with TRBD1. The trim removed 7 bases at V and 7 bases at J, leaving 7 bases unmatched. Germline values: CDR1 MDHEN, CDR2 SYDVKM. This CDR3 is 14 amino acids long. As DNA, the CDR3 is TGTGCCAGCACTCAACAGGGGCGGAATTCACCCCTCCACTTT. It yields the protein CASTQQGRNSPLHF. The variable domain in full, with the rest retrieved from reference TRBV28 and TRBJ1-6, is DVKVTQSSRYLVKRTGEKVFLECVQDMDHENMFWYRQDPGLGLRLIYFSYDVKMKEKGDIPEGYSVSREKKERFSLILESASTNQTSMYLCASTQQGRNSPLHFGNGTRLTVT.

The chain has TRBV7-6 and TRBJ2-3; D is uncertain. Trimming took off 7 bases at V and 2 bases at J, with 13 bases between the two ends. The CDR3 sequence is 14 residues long. Germline V gene data show CDR1 as SGHVS and CDR2 as FNYEAQ. CDR3 protein: CASTPTPNTDTQYF. CDR3 in DNA: TGTGCCAGCACCCCGACACCGAACACAGATACGCAGTATTTT.

This sequence joins TRBV6-5 and TRBJ1-5; unclear D gene. Trimming took off 6 bases at V and 1 base at J, with 7 bases between the two ends. Germline V CDR1 and CDR2: MNHEY, SVGAGI. The CDR3 spans 13 residues. In DNA, the CDR3 is TGTGCCAGCAGACGGAGCAGCAATCAGCCCCAGCATTTT. Translated: CASRRSSNQPQHF.

The chain is built from TRBV19 and TRBJ2-2; 9 nucleotides match TRBD2. V shed 5 bases, J shed 6 bases, and the junction held 7 bases outside the gene matches. The CDR3 is 15 residues long. Germline V CDR1 and CDR2: LNHDA, SQIVND (reference sequence). CDR3 sequence: CASSWAAGGAGELFF. The CDR3 coding sequence is TGTGCCAGTAGTTGGGCAGCGGGAGGCGCCGGGGAGCTGTTTTTT.

CDR3 sequence (DNA): TGTGCCAGTAGGAGACAGGGGGGGCCTGAAGCTTTCTTT. It yields the protein CASRRQGGPEAFF. V and J are TRBV19 and TRBJ1-1; 9 bases are a match to TRBD1. The CDR3 length is 13 residues. V was pared by 6 bases and J by 6 bases, with 5 bases of the junction left unmatched. Germline lookup yields CDR1 LNHDA and CDR2 SQIVND (reference sequence). Complete variable domain (other parts from reference TRBV19 and TRBJ1-1): DGGITQSPKYLFRKEGQNVTLSCEQNLNHDAMYWYRQDPGQGLRLIYYSQIVNDFQKGDIAEGYSVSREKKESFPLTVTSAQKNPTAFYLCASRRQGGPEAFFGQGTRLTVV.

V gene TRBV5-1 combines with J gene TRBJ2-1; D remains ambiguous. Germline loops: CDR1 SGHRS, CDR2 YFSETQ. V was clipped by 0 bases and J by 6 bases, with 7 bases between them. This CDR3 has 13 amino acids. CDR3: CASSLVPGNEQFF. Here the CDR3 DNA reads TGCGCCAGCAGCTTGGTACCAGGCAATGAGCAGTTCTTC.

The chain links TRBV15 to TRBJ2-1, with a weak D call TRBD2 (6 bases). Germline V gene lookup returns CDR1 LNHNV and CDR2 YYDKDF (reference sequence). The ends were cut back, 5 bases at V and 9 bases at J, with 14 bases in the middle. This CDR3 is 13 amino acids long. CDR3 sequence reads: CATSPAGMGEQFF. CDR3 in DNA: TGTGCCACCAGCCCGGCGGGAATGGGTGAGCAGTTCTTC.

This chain connects TRBV4-1 to TRBJ1-1; TRBD1 matches at 7 bases. The CDR3 is 13 amino acids. Germline V gene data show CDR1 as MGHRA and CDR2 as YSYEKL. V lost 6 bases and J lost 1; bases outside the gene matches: 2. The CDR3: CASRRQGNTEAFF. CDR3 sequence (DNA): TGCGCCAGCAGACGACAGGGGAACACTGAAGCTTTCTTT.

V gene TRBV28 combines with J gene TRBJ2-5, with TRBD2 identical over 13 bases. This CDR3 is 15 amino acids long. J was trimmed by 4 bases and V by 5 bases; bases with no gene match: 4. Germline CDR1 is MDHEN and CDR2 is SYDVKM. DNA for the CDR3: TGTGCCAGCAGTGGACTAGCGGGAGCGGGAGAGACCCAGTACTTC. It codes for CASSGLAGAGETQYF. The whole variable domain, filled in from reference TRBV28 and TRBJ2-5, reads DVKVTQSSRYLVKRTGEKVFLECVQDMDHENMFWYRQDPGLGLRLIYFSYDVKMKEKGDIPEGYSVSREKKERFSLILESASTNQTSMYLCASSGLAGAGETQYFGPGTRLLVL.

V usage is TRBV5-6 and J usage is TRBJ1-2, with D possibly matching TRBD1 (5 bases). CDR1 is SGHDT and CDR2 is YYEEEE in the germline V gene. The CDR3 sequence is 15 residues long. Trimming stripped 3 bases from V and 4 bases from J, with 16 bases between. CDR3 DNA sequence: TGTGCCAGCAGCTCGGAACCACAGGCCAGCTATGGCTACACCTTC. Translation gives CASSSEPQASYGYTF.

This clone was counted between two and nine times. The CDR3 loop is CASSSLFGQGNSPLHF. Written as DNA, the CDR3 is TGTGCCAGCAGCTCTCTCTTCGGACAGGGGAATTCACCCCTCCACTTT. This chain joins TRBV5-4 and TRBJ1-6; TRBD1 matches 9 bases. After removal of 3 bases from V and 7 bases from J, the junction contained 8 bases not matched to a gene. This CDR3 has 16 amino acids. Germline-derived CDR1 and CDR2 are SGHNT and YYREEE (reference sequence).

Only a few counts were recorded for this clone. The genes are TRBV24-1 and TRBJ1-1; D is unclear. Germline V gives CDR1 KGHDR, CDR2 SFDVKD. The V end lost 11 bases, the J end lost 5 bases, and 20 bases lay between the germline ends. This CDR3 contains 14 residues. As DNA, the CDR3 is TGTGCCAAGCAAAAGGAGGGATCGAGAACTGAAGCTTTCTTT. It codes for CAKQKEGSRTEAFF.

This chain uses TRBV28 with TRBJ1-2; 7 bases map to TRBD1. J was trimmed by 3 bases and V by 11 bases; bases with no gene match: 9. The germline V gene encodes CDR1 MDHEN and CDR2 SYDVKM. The CDR3 totals 13 residues. CDR3 amino acids: CAGNLRGDYGYTF. As DNA, the CDR3 is TGTGCCGGAAACCTCAGGGGGGACTATGGCTACACCTTC.

This clone was recorded only once. CDR3 sequence reads: CATSRQGQGGQPQHF. The CDR3 DNA reads as TGTGCCACCAGCAGGCAGGGACAGGGGGGTCAGCCCCAGCATTTT. The V and J genes are TRBV15 and TRBJ1-5; TRBD1 agrees at 11 bases. CDR1 and CDR2 from the germline V gene are LNHNV and YYDKDF (reference sequence). The J segment lost 6 bases and the V segment lost 3 bases, leaving 4 bases of the junction unmatched. The CDR3 loop spans 15 amino acids.

The V and J genes are TRBV7-2 and TRBJ1-4; 7 bases line up with TRBD1. The CDR3 has 14 residues. The germline gives CDR1 SGHTA, CDR2 FQGNSA. V dropped 5 bases and J dropped 3; count of bases not matched to a gene: 3. This CDR3 reads CASSVQGPNEKLFF. The CDR3 DNA follows: TGTGCCAGCAGCGTACAGGGGCCTAATGAAAAACTGTTTTTT.